The clone carrying this TCR beta chain was recorded once. The antigen is unknown. The assay was immunoSEQ multiplex PCR, and TCRdb's table has in-frame clones only and misses some. The sample records around 70,000 clones, roughly 94% being singletons. The sample is drawn from a study of cytomegalovirus exposure and HLA in healthy donors. About the research overall: The roughly 120 validation repertoires matched the roughly 630 first-cohort repertoires in platform, a later analysis reported.

Broader study findings: Among the CMV-associated chains, a few were confirmed in vitro as specific for CMV antigens. Cytomegalovirus-associated TCR beta chains were listed, numbering 164.

Germline V gene sequence: CDR1 SEHNR, CDR2 FQNEAQ (reference sequence). This CDR3 spans 16 amino acids. Trimming cost V 5 bases and J 2 bases, with 18 bases left between them. This TCR was sampled from a woman aged 18-29 years in good health and CMV-seronegative. Sequenced sample: PBMCs. This sequence joins TRBV7-9 and TRBJ2-5; weak D call: TRBD2 (6 bases). CDR3 loop: CASSPPDYQRQETQYF. The CDR3 bases are TGTGCCAGCAGCCCCCCGGACTATCAGAGACAAGAGACCCAGTACTTC.